This TCR beta chain originates from a study of blood T cell repertoires in COVID-19. Across the whole study: Specimens from acute and convalescent COVID-19 originated in the United States, Italy and Spain. PBMCs, B-cell-depleted T cells, or T cells were the source of the cDNA or gDNA that made up the material.

CDR3 length: 14 amino acids. Germline V gene lookup returns CDR1 LGHDT and CDR2 YNNKEL (reference sequence). V was clipped by 1 base and J by 7 bases; unmatched bases: 5. Per the study methods: From reference gene primer amplification, estimates of nucleated cell counts were derived. The assay was immunoSEQ multiplex PCR, and TCRdb's table has in-frame clones only and misses some. V and J calls and clone size are given by that table; D and trimming were obtained from the DNA. Of about 160,000 clones listed, over 60% are singletons. This sequence joins TRBV3-1 (or the pseudogene TRBV3-2) and TRBJ1-2; 8 bases map to TRBD1. The sequenced material came from peripheral blood. The sequence was collected from a man in his sixties with acute or convalescent COVID-19. CDR3 DNA: TGTGCCAGCAGCCAAGTATCGACAGGGGTTGGCTACACCTTC. This gives the protein CASSQVSTGVGYTF.